The subject of this entry is one T cell receptor beta chain. Its target is not known. This record comes from a study of STAT5B mutations in CD4+ large granular lymphocyte leukemia. The assay was run at survey level. Generated by immunoSEQ multiplex PCR, the TCRdb table keeps only in-frame clones and is missing some. The sample holds around 20,000 clones; 75% are singletons and the top ten take less than 5%. Germline CDR1 SGHRS, CDR2 YFSETQ. This CDR3 is built from 14 residues. Trimming pared 0 bases from V and 5 bases from J, leaving 11 bases between. Regarding the study as a whole: CD4-sorted patient repertoires seemed more clonal than healthy CD4+ repertoires.

The receptor's source is a human donor in good health. Sample: CD4+ T cells from blood buffy coats. This rearrangement joins TRBV5-1 to TRBJ1-2, with a possible D match to TRBD1 (5 bases). The CDR3 DNA sequence: TGCGCCAGCAGCTTGGATGGGGGATTTTATGGCTACACCTTC. Translating it yields CASSLDGGFYGYTF.